This T cell receptor (beta chain) was profiled in a study of OX40 agonist ivuxolimab in advanced cancers. For the study at large: Patients took ivuxolimab, an agonistic anti-OX40 (CD134) antibody. Head and neck, renal cell, melanoma or hepatocellular carcinoma were the cancers that dose-escalation patients had. General observations from the study: On average, a greater number of expanded clones characterised CD8+ T cells relative to CD4+.

Sequenced by immunoSEQ multiplex PCR; TCRdb stores in-frame clones only, minus some. The sample lists some 70,000 clones, 85% to 90% occurring once. With regard to this clone: Its antigen is currently unknown.

Autoimmune disease history or systemic immunosuppression barred patients. Germline V gene data show CDR1 as LNHDA and CDR2 as SQIVND (reference sequence). V was trimmed by 5 bases and J by 0 bases, leaving 11 bases between them. The CDR3 is 15 amino acids. The genes are TRBV19 and TRBJ1-5; tentative D call: TRBD1 (5 bases). Sample: CD4+ or CD8+ T cells sorted from blood, taken in a trial of the OX40 agonist ivuxolimab. The origin of this receptor is an adult with an advanced solid tumor such as melanoma, head and neck, liver or kidney cancer. CDR3 bases: TGTGCCAGTAGTCAACAGGCTTATAGCAATCAGCCCCAGCATTTT. Translating gives CASSQQAYSNQPQHF.